These 6 T cell receptor beta chains originate from one sample sequenced in a study of T cells in Graves' hyperthyroidism and ophthalmopathy. Template material for amplifying TCR beta CDR3 regions consisted of RNA transcripts. HTBI primers drove first-round RT-PCR of the TCR CDR3. One entry per CDR3 protein results from TCRdb running MiXCR on the multiplex PCR reads. The table lists 550,000 to 700,000 distinct CDR3 sequences, around 15% of them singletons. The material sequenced was blood. Receptors were obtained from a woman aged 40-49 years with Graves' ophthalmopathy.

V gene TRBV30 combines with J gene TRBJ2-7, with unresolved D. Germline V gives CDR1 GTSNPN, CDR2 SVGIG (reference sequence). This CDR3 comprises 12 residues. The ends were cut back, 0 bases at V and 7 bases at J, with 10 bases in the middle. The CDR3 sequence is CAWSVALREQYF. The CDR3 region has the DNA TGTGCCTGGAGTGTCGCCCTCCGGGAGCAGTACTTC.

The J gene is TRBJ2-7, the V gene TRBV13; D remains unclear. With 4 bases removed from V and 2 bases from J, the gap between germline ends came to 9 bases. Germline V CDR1 and CDR2: PRHDT, FYEKMQ (reference sequence). The CDR3 is 13 amino acids. This CDR3 is CASSSGPTYEQYF. Here the CDR3 DNA reads TGTGCCAGCAGCTCCGGACCCACCTACGAGCAGTACTTC.

The table lists this clonotype with many counts. The chain is built from TRBV7-2 and TRBJ2-5; D is unresolved. The CDR3 length is 17 residues. With 1 base removed from V and 0 bases from J, the gap between germline ends came to 15 bases. Germline V gives CDR1 SGHTA, CDR2 FQGNSA. CDR3 DNA sequence: TGTGCCAGCAGCTTAGGAGGCCATAGGGTGTACCAAGAGACCCAGTACTTC. Its translation is CASSLGGHRVYQETQYF.

The sample holds many counts of this clonotype. The chain links TRBV11-2 to TRBJ2-6, with TRBD2 as a possible D gene (6 bases). This CDR3 has 17 residues. With 4 bases removed from V and 4 bases from J, the gap between germline ends came to 17 bases. Germline V gives CDR1 SGHAT, CDR2 FQNNGV. The CDR3 here is CASSSGLGNWGANVLTF. The CDR3 DNA sequence: TGTGCCAGCAGCTCGGGACTCGGAAACTGGGGGGCCAACGTCCTGACTTTC.

As to this clonotype: This may be a read error: a much more frequent sequence differs by one nucleotide. The genes are TRBV19 and TRBJ2-2, with TRBD2 identical over 9 bases. CDR3 length equals 15 residues. With 3 bases clipped from V and 7 bases from J, the junction kept 6 bases outside the gene matches. Germline loops: CDR1 LNHDA, CDR2 SQIVND (reference sequence). CDR3 in amino acids: CASSMANSGSGELFF. Written as DNA, the CDR3 is TGTGCCAGTAGTATGGCGAATAGCGGGAGCGGGGAGCTGTTTTTT.

In this sample, this clonotype turned up many times. CDR3 sequence (DNA): TGTGCCAGCAGCCTGACAGGTAGCTCTGGAAACACCATATATTTT. It encodes CASSLTGSSGNTIYF. The chain employs TRBV28 and TRBJ1-3, with D possibly matching TRBD1 (6 bases). Looked up from germline, CDR1 is MDHEN and CDR2 is SYDVKM. The V end lost 6 bases, the J end lost 0 bases, and 12 bases lay between the germline ends. This CDR3 is 15 amino acids long.